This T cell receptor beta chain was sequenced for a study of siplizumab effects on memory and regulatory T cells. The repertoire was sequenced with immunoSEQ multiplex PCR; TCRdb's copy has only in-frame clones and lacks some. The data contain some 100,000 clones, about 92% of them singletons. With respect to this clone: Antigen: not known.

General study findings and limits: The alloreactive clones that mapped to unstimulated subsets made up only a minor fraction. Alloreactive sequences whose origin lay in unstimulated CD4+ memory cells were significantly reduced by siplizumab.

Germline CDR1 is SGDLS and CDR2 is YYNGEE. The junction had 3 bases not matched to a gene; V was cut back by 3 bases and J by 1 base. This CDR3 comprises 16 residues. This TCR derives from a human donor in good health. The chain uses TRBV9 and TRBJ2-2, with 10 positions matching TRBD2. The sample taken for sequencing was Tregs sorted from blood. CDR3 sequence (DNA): TGTGCCAGCAGCGCTTCTAGCGGGAGGAACACCGGGGAGCTGTTTTTT. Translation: CASSASSGRNTGELFF.